The present T cell receptor beta chain was sequenced within a study of OX40 agonist ivuxolimab in advanced cancers. Turning to this clone: The junction shows a germline mismatch at one end, possibly a read error.

The CDR3 has 15 amino acids. The germline V gene encodes CDR1 LNHNV and CDR2 YYDKDF (reference sequence). Sequenced by immunoSEQ multiplex PCR; TCRdb stores in-frame clones only, minus some. The sample includes 84,000 or so clones, approximately 80% of them seen just once. The source was CD4+ or CD8+ T cells sorted from blood, collected in a trial of the OX40 agonist ivuxolimab. V gene TRBV15 combines with J gene TRBJ1-1; the D is unclear. The clonotype originates from an adult with an advanced solid tumor such as melanoma, head and neck, liver or kidney cancer. CDR3: CATSGEERVNTEAFF. The DNA of the CDR3 is TGTGCCACCAGCGGAGAGGAAAGGGTGAACACTGAAGCTTTCTTT. The entire variable domain, with the rest obtained from reference TRBV15 and TRBJ1-1, is as follows: DAMVIQNPRYQVTQFGKPVTLSCSQTLNHNVMYWYQQKSSQAPKLLFHYYDKDFNNEADTPDNFQSRRPNTSFCFLDIRSPGLGDTAMYLCATSGEERVNTEAFFGQGTRLTVV.